A single T cell receptor (beta chain) is shown here with its context. Its antigen is as yet unknown. This record comes from a study of shared clonotypes between healthy human individuals. For the study at large: Three plates were used per donor for CD4 naive, three for CD4 memory, two for CD8 naive and one for CD8 memory. The study, taken as a whole, reports: The study drew on few donors, limiting represented genetic and exposure-history diversity. Sharing across several donors was seen in roughly 5% of naive CD4 clonotypes.

It was CD45RO-negative cells, positively selected for CCR7, that made up naive CD8 cells, with terminally differentiated effector memory CD45RA+ cells excluded. Each cell subset's genomic DNA was divided evenly among several immunoSEQ plates. Sequencing used immunoSEQ multiplex PCR; TCRdb keeps in-frame clones, though not all of them. The sample yields hundreds of thousands of clones, roughly 98% seen once. Trimming at V came to 1 base and at J to 2 bases, leaving 5 bases not matched to a gene. From germline, CDR1 is SNHLY and CDR2 FYNNEI. The CDR3 has 16 residues. Sequences were obtained from naive CD8+ T cells sorted from blood. The J gene is TRBJ2-1, the V gene TRBV2, with 7 positions matching TRBD1. This TCR was recovered from a man under 40 in good health. The CDR3: CASSEGEGAPYNEQFF. The CDR3 DNA reads as TGTGCCAGCAGTGAAGGCGAGGGGGCCCCCTACAATGAGCAGTTCTTC.